This T cell receptor (beta chain) is from a study of cytomegalovirus exposure and HLA in healthy donors (dated by TCRdb to the late 2010s). Broadly, across the study: According to an earlier analysis of several hundred of the donors, about 180 million T cells yielded roughly 110 million unique TCR beta sequences and 276 Gb of sequence data. The number of donors typed differed by locus, with 629-630 for A, B, C, DRB1 and DQB1, around 500 for DQA1, 606 for DPA1, and some 440 for DPB1. An earlier analysis of several hundred of the donors applied high-throughput TCR beta sequencing to assess whether each TCR beta V gene segment acted as functional or pseudogenic. Roughly 5 DR-DQ haplotypes were handled as single units for association and clustering, since linkage in the cohort was strong. The study was designed to test whether signatures of past pathogen exposure could be identified by cataloging public T cell receptors. Genome-wide SNP genotypes for about three fifths of the roughly 670 donors were used in a later genetic analysis, which treated that subset as a discovery cohort. Every repertoire in the discovery cohort had been generated on one and the same sequencing platform. In the later analysis, no new phenotypic data were used to find candidate immune exposures; instead, reliance was placed on TCR beta sequences and their occurrence across donors. Along with the roughly 710-subject first cohort, a separate validation cohort of over a hundred different subjects was used. Donor age, sex, ethnicity and CMV serostatus were collected together with the repertoire data. In a later analysis, previously published TCR beta repertoires from 600 to 850 donors were re-analyzed and high-resolution HLA genotyping was added so that TCR occurrence patterns could be studied. To predict cytomegalovirus infection status, the study combined high-throughput TCR immunosequencing, statistical association of individual TCRs with disease status, and machine learning. Across some 400 genotyped donors of the cohort, an average of roughly 230,000 unique TCR beta nucleotide sequences per donor were sequenced, and 15% to 20% of those sequences were non-productive. HLA typing included class I and class II loci at four-digit resolution. An early release covering roughly 600 HLA-typed donors comprised about 300 gigabases of sequencing data and approximately 85 million unique TCR sequences. The T cell repertoires of some 700 subjects were profiled by immunosequencing and related to cytomegalovirus serostatus. Among the roughly 400 genotyped donors, about 83% belonged to the genetic ancestry cluster associated with self-reported Caucasian donors.

The CDR3 runs 13 residues from the cysteine to the phenylalanine. CDR3 DNA only is kept here, 39 bases in frame from base 1. For CDR1 and CDR2, the germline V gene lists MNHNS and SASEGT. Trimming removed 6 bases from V and 3 bases from J; the gene matches leave 2 bases unexplained. Libraries were made using the immunoSEQ multiplex PCR assay. For the multiplex PCR, a mixture combining 60 forward primers for TCR Vbeta segments and 13 reverse primers for TCR Jbeta segments was used. A multiplex PCR assay on genomic DNA amplified the CDR3 region of rearranged TCR beta genes. The Illumina HiSeq System was used to sequence the amplified TCR beta libraries as 87-base-pair reads. As for the original processing: A later analysis counted some 80 million unique TCR beta chains across the roughly 700 repertoires, and 9.5 million to 11 million of these chains were shared by at least two donors. Raw reads were error-corrected and collapsed into unique sequences with a nearest-neighbor algorithm that merged closely related sequences to remove PCR and sequencing errors. CDR3 sequences were aligned to IMGT reference sequences to assign V, D and J gene segments. For a sequence to be retained, a match of at least six nucleotides was required to both a V gene segment and a J gene segment. A rearrangement counted as productive if the CDR3 had no stop codons and remained in frame with V and J, and every other rearrangement counted as non-productive. CDR3 was defined by IMGT convention, running from the second conserved V-encoded cysteine to the conserved J-encoded phenylalanine. In an earlier analysis of 500 to 650 of the donors, sequences lacking an unambiguous match to a single V gene segment were excluded. An earlier analysis of a few hundred of the donors classified V segments as functional when productive rearrangements were above 56.7% and as segregating when the standard deviation between donors was above 5%. To diagnose cytomegalovirus status from the catalog of TCR beta chain sequences, a statistical classification framework was built. A later analysis assigned V and J genes by comparing TCR nucleotide sequences with IMGT/GENE-DB human TR gene sequences. Using the TCRdist pipeline, a later analysis assigned CDR3 sequences along with most-parsimonious VDJ recombination scenarios. In a later analysis, each TCR beta chain was defined by its CDR3 amino acid sequence together with its V-gene family, and reads without a unique V-gene family were excluded. A later analysis removed 500 to 600 highly shared, low-generation-probability nucleotide sequences to deal with suspected cross-contamination and a sequencing artifact. For each public chain, a later analysis derived a clonal expansion index from normalized ranks of inferred template counts within each repertoire. A later analysis computed generation probabilities with a VDJ recombination model fitted to out-of-frame rearrangements, and checked the results against IGoR. In a later analysis, TCR-TCR, TCR-HLA and TCR-CMV co-occurrence was scored with hypergeometric tests, and a repertoire-size bias correction was applied to TCR pairs. A later analysis estimated false discovery rates by permuting HLA or CMV assignments 20 times. In a later analysis, co-occurring TCRs were grouped using DBSCAN, and TCRdist sequence similarity was added for clustering within HLA-allele-positive subsets. For co-occurrence clustering, repertoires with fewer than 30,000 or more than 120,000 public chains were excluded, along with roughly 5 repertoires with anomalous nucleotide sharing. Sourced from immuneACCESS, this table was stored by TCRdb with only in-frame sequences that have V and J called. A share of the clones is absent; for the studies checked, an unresolved V gene accounts for under half, and the remainder has no known explanation. D and trimming come from the DNA, and the V and J calls and clone size come from that table. A total of some 140,000 clones appear in this sample, roughly 80% of them only once. The ten most abundant clones make up around 3% of the sample.

In total, over 600 healthy bone marrow donors made up the cohort. At the time of sampling, all cohort members were nominally healthy, though unrecorded immune exposures were likely present. The donor was CMV seronegative and belonged to the group of 320 or so seronegative cohort members. A peripheral blood sample was provided by each donor, and peripheral blood mononuclear cells were used for TCR beta sequencing. Genomic DNA was extracted from the blood cell samples with the Qiagen DNeasy Blood Extraction Kit. Study-wide findings and limitations: A later genetic analysis associated a missense DCLRE1C variant with V-gene and J-gene trimming of TCR beta chains, and an independent cohort replicated the association. In vitro tests confirmed that a few of the cytomegalovirus-associated TCR beta chains recognize cytomegalovirus antigens. CMV serostatus was the only immune exposure information available for the cohort. A later analysis reported that several top co-occurrence clusters appeared linked to parvovirus B19, influenza, CMV and Epstein-Barr virus. A later analysis found that TCR association rates varied across HLA loci, with DRB1 alleles showing the most associated TCRs and HLA-C alleles the fewest. In a later analysis, HLA-associated TCR beta chains were found to be more clonally expanded and to have lower generation probabilities than equally common non-associated chains. The 87-base-pair reads could not distinguish some IMGT-functional V segments, including TRBV6-2 and TRBV6-3, so those segments were excluded. A further reported finding was that TCR beta sequences accurately predicted the HLA-A and HLA-B alleles for most subjects in the first cohort. The authors suggested that the approach could potentially be generalized to other disease states and immunological phenotypes. Because HLA typing was unavailable for some donors at each locus, only the typed subset was used in association tests. The cohort was sequenced for TCR beta chains only, and without alpha or paired-chain data the features that could be detected were limited. According to a later genetic analysis, donors in an Asian-associated ancestry cluster had fewer N-insertions in productive TCRs than the approximately 670-donor mean. Sequencing depth was assumed to be roughly uniform across donors in the presence/absence analyses, though that assumption may not hold. The classifier was reported to diagnose cytomegalovirus status with high specificity and sensitivity in both the original cohort and the validation cohort. The study listed 150 to 200 TCR beta chains as associated with cytomegalovirus. In an earlier analysis of approximately 590 of the donors, most TCR beta V segments were observed in productive rearrangements about 87% or about 30% of the time, broadly matching IMGT annotations. Linkage disequilibrium might explain the correlated functional status among segregating V segments, but an unknown experimental factor could not be ruled out. A cluster of highly shared sequence variants was judged likely to be a technical artifact of the sequencing pipeline. In a later analysis, most CMV-associated TCR beta chains were found to appear HLA-restricted, with HLA associations seemingly driven largely by CMV exposure. Across donors, most TCR sequences were observed very rarely, whereas some public TCRs were present in many individuals. In a later analysis, around 17,000 TCR beta sequences were associated with specific HLA alleles at a false discovery rate of 0.05. Because counts were too low, seventeen rarely observed V segments, including chromosome 9 orphons, were left out of the earlier analysis of 500 to 750 of the donors. When HLA alleles, especially DR and DQ, strongly co-occurred, TCR associations were difficult to assign to individual alleles.

Points on this clone: Its specific antigen is unknown. The sample holds no much larger clone one base away, and base qualities are not on file.

The sequence came from a female donor in good health and CMV-seronegative. Recombination joined TRBV6-1 with TRBJ2-7, with 10 junctional bases fitting TRBD2. The sequenced sample was PBMCs. In nucleotides, the sequence is TGTGCCAGCAGGAGGACTAGCGGCTACGAGCAGTACTTC. It is translated as CASRRTSGYEQYF.